The present T cell receptor (beta chain) was sequenced within a study of CD8 T cells in ankylosing spondylitis. Notes on this clonotype: This may arise from a read error, as a much more abundant clone is one base away.

Using its own MiXCR run on the 5' RACE reads, TCRdb lists one record per CDR3 protein. Found here are about 240,000 distinct CDR3 sequences, roughly a tenth of them singletons; the top ten hold 2.6%. The length of the CDR3 is 13 residues. Trimming stripped 9 bases from V and 5 bases from J, with 16 bases between. CDR1 and CDR2 from the germline V gene are SGHTA and FQGNSA. This TCR derives from a male donor with ankylosing spondylitis or in good health (not recorded which). V gene TRBV7-2 combines with J gene TRBJ2-5; D call uncertain. Sequencing was done on a sample of blood, either unsorted or a sorted T cell fraction (not recorded which). The CDR3 DNA is TGTACCAGTTCCGGTGGGGAATTCGAGACCCAGTACTTC. This codes for CTSSGGEFETQYF.